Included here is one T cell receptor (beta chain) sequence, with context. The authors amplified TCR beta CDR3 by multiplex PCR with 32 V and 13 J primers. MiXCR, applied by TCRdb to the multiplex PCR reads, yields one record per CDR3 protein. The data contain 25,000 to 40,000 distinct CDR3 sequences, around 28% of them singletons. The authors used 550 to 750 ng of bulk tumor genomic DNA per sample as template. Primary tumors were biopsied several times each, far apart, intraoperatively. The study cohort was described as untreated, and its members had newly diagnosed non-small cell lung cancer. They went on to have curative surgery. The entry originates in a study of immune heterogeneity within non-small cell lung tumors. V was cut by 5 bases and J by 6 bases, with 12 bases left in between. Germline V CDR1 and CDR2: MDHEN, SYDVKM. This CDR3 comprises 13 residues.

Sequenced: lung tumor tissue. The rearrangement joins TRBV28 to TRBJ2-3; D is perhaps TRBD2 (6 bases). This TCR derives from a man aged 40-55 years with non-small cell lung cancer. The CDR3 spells CASSPRRGDTQYF. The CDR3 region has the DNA TGTGCCAGCAGTCCTAGACGGGGGGATACGCAGTATTTT.